The 3 T cell receptor beta chains given below trace back to one sample, sequenced in a study of blood T cell repertoires in COVID-19. Sequenced by immunoSEQ multiplex PCR; TCRdb stores in-frame clones only, minus some. The sample comprises roughly 250,000 clones, approximately 88% of which are singletons, and 0.95% to 1.5% rests with the top ten. Source material: PBMCs or T cells enriched from blood (not recorded which). These TCRs come from a woman aged 40 to 49 with acute COVID-19.

The V and J genes are TRBV2 and TRBJ2-1; D remains ambiguous. Trimming stripped 3 bases from V and 3 bases from J, with 12 bases between. The CDR3 extends over 15 amino acids. Germline loops: CDR1 SNHLY, CDR2 FYNNEI. The CDR3 nucleotides read TGTGCCAGCAGTGACTGGCTAGGTCTCTACAATGAGCAGTTCTTC. This translates into CASSDWLGLYNEQFF.

The chain couples TRBV24-1 to TRBJ1-2, with TRBD1 identical over 8 bases. Germline CDR1 KGHDR, CDR2 SFDVKD. The V and J ends lost 4 bases and 4 bases, in that order; junction bases with no gene match: 4. This CDR3 is 14 amino acids long. The CDR3 reads CATSDTDRGYGYTF. The DNA for the CDR3 is TGTGCCACCAGTGACACAGACAGGGGCTATGGCTACACCTTC.

V is TRBV9 and J is TRBJ2-7, with 10 nucleotides matching TRBD2. The CDR3 contains 16 residues. V trimming: 2 bases; J trimming: 2 bases; junction bases outside the gene matches: 7. CDR1 and CDR2 (germline): SGDLS, YYNGEE. The CDR3 loop reads CASSVPSGSAAYEQYV. The DNA of the CDR3 is TGTGCCAGCAGCGTTCCTAGCGGGAGCGCGGCCTACGAGCAGTACGTC.